These 6 T cell receptor beta chains came from one sample sequenced in a study of cytotoxic CD8 clonotypes in ibrutinib-treated CLL. Using immunoSEQ multiplex PCR, the repertoire was profiled, and TCRdb retains in-frame clones only, with some absent. Found here are about 50,000 clones, 54% of them singletons; the top ten hold roughly a quarter. Sample: PBMCs, taken at disease progression, from a patient treated with ibrutinib. Every receptor here comes from a human donor with chronic lymphocytic leukemia.

This clone was detected a few times. The chain combines TRBV28 with TRBJ2-1; possible D gene TRBD1, 5 bases. The CDR3 length is 12 residues. Trimming removed 5 bases from V and 10 bases from J, with 12 bases in between. CDR1 MDHEN and CDR2 SYDVKM come from the germline V gene. The CDR3 region has the DNA TGTGCCAGCAGTGGCAACGGACAAGAGCAGTTCTTC. This gives the protein CASSGNGQEQFF.

The chain recombines TRBV4-1 with TRBJ1-5; D gene unclear. The CDR3 extends over 14 amino acids. Per the germline V gene, CDR1 is MGHRA and CDR2 is YSYEKL. Trimming removed 2 bases from V and 6 bases from J, with 11 bases in between. This CDR3 is CASSQTELGQPQHF. CDR3 in DNA: TGCGCCAGCAGCCAAACTGAACTAGGTCAGCCCCAGCATTTT.

The gene calls are TRBV6-6 and TRBJ2-7, with D possibly being TRBD2 (5 bases). There are 14 residues in the CDR3. Looked up from germline, CDR1 is MNHNY and CDR2 is SVGAGI (reference sequence). Trimming cost V 6 bases and J 6 bases, with 18 bases left between them. Here the CDR3 reads CASSQTSEGGEQYF. The CDR3 DNA reads as TGTGCCAGCAGCCAGACCTCAGAAGGAGGCGAGCAGTACTTC.

V gene TRBV6-5 combines with J gene TRBJ1-5; D gene unclear. V lost 4 bases, J lost 6 bases, and 10 bases lay in between. The CDR3 runs 13 residues. The germline CDR1 and CDR2 sequences are MNHEY and SVGAGI. CDR3 DNA: TGTGCCAGCAGTTCCCTCTCGAGTCAGCCCCAGCATTTT. Protein: CASSSLSSQPQHF.

This clone was seen a handful of times. The V gene is TRBV5-6, the J gene TRBJ1-5; a weak D match, TRBD1 (6 bases). The CDR3 is made up of 18 amino acids. Germline assignment: CDR1 SGHDT and CDR2 YYEEEE. Deletions cut 2 bases from V and 0 bases from J, with 18 bases between. This CDR3 reads CASSFRWGGGYSNQPQHF. DNA for the CDR3: TGTGCCAGCAGCTTCCGTTGGGGTGGGGGCTATAGCAATCAGCCCCAGCATTTT.

This clone was detected a few times. The chain joins TRBV15 to TRBJ1-1, with unresolved D. Looked up from germline, CDR1 is LNHNV and CDR2 is YYDKDF (reference sequence). The CDR3 is 14 residues long. Deletions cut 1 base from V and 5 bases from J, with 11 bases between. CDR3 sequence: CATSRALLGTEAFF. The CDR3 DNA is TGTGCCACCAGCAGAGCGCTCTTAGGGACTGAAGCTTTCTTT.